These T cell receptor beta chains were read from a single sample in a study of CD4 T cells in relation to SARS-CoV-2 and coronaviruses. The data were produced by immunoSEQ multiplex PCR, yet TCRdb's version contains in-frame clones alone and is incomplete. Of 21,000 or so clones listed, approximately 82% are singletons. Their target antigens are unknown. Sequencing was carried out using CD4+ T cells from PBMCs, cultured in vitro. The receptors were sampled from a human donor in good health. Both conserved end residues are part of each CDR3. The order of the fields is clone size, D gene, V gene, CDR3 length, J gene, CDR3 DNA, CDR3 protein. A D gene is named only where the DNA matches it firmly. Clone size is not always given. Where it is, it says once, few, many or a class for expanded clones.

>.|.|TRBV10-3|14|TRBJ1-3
TGTGCCGGTGTCCGGGACAACTCTGGAAACACCATATATTTT
CAGVRDNSGNTIYF
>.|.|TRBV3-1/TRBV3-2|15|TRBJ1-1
TGTGCCAGCAGCCAAGGTGTCCAGGGATGGACTGAAGCTTTCTTT
CASSQGVQGWTEAFF
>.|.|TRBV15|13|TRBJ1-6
TGTGCCACCAGCTGGGGACACAATTCACCCCTCCACTTT
CATSWGHNSPLHF
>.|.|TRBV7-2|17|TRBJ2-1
TGTGCCAGCAGCTTAAGGGGACTCCTGAGCTCCTACAATGAGCAGTTCTTC
CASSLRGLLSSYNEQFF
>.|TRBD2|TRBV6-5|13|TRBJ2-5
TGCGTAACTAGCGGGAGCGCTATAGAGACCCAGTACTTC
CVTSGSAIETQYF
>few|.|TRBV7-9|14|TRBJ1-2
TGTGCCAGCAGCCCGGGAGTAGCCCTTTATGGCTACACCTTC
CASSPGVALYGYTF
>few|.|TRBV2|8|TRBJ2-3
TGTGCCAGCAGTACGCAGTATTTT
CASSTQYF
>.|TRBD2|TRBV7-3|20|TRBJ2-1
TGTGCCAGCAGCCCAGACTGGCAGGGTCTAGCTAGCGGGAAACGCAATGAGCAGTTCTTC
CASSPDWQGLASGKRNEQFF
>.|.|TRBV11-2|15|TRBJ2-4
TGTGCCAGCAGCTTAGAGCCAGGGGAAGGAAACATTCAGTACTTC
CASSLEPGEGNIQYF
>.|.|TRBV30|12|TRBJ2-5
TGTGCCTGGAGTCAGGGCGGAGAGACCCAGTACTTC
CAWSQGGETQYF
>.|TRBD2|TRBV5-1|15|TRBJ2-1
TGCGCCAGCAGCCCGGGGACTAGCTCCGGCAATGAGCAGTTCTTC
CASSPGTSSGNEQFF
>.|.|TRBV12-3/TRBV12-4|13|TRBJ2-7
TGTGCCAGCCGTCCGGGTAGGGAATACGAGCAGTACTTC
CASRPGREYEQYF
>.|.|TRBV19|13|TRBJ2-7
TGTGCCAGTAGTCTAGCGAGCTCCTACGAGCAGTACTTC
CASSLASSYEQYF
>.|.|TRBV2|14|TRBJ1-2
TGTGCCAGCAGTGACACCCTCGGGGACAAGGGCTACACCTTC
CASSDTLGDKGYTF
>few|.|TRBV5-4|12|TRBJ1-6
TGTGCCAGCAGCTTGGCTGATTCACCCCTCCACTTT
CASSLADSPLHF
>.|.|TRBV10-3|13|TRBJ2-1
TGTGCCGTGGAGCAGACTGCTACGAATGAGCAGTTCTTC
CAVEQTATNEQFF
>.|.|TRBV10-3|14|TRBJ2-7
TGTGCCATCAGTGAGGGAGGGGGAACGGGCGAGCAGTACTTC
CAISEGGGTGEQYF
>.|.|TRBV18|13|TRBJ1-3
TGTGCCAGCTCACCGGACAGTGGAAACACCATATATTTT
CASSPDSGNTIYF
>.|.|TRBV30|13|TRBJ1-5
TGTGCCTGGAGTGTACAGGGTGATCAGCCCCAGCATTTT
CAWSVQGDQPQHF
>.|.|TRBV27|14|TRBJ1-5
TGTGCCAGTCGAACCAAGGGGCCCTCATGGCCCCAGCATTTT
CASRTKGPSWPQHF
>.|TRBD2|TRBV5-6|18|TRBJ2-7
TGTGCCAGCAGCTTGCAACTAGCGGGCGCTCGACGATCCTACGAGCAGTACTTC
CASSLQLAGARRSYEQYF
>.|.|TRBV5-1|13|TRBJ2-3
TGCGCCAGCAGCTTCGGTGACCCTGCTACGCAGTATTTT
CASSFGDPATQYF
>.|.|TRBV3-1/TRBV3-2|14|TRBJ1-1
TGTGCCAGCAGCCAACAGGTTGGGAACACTGAAGCTTTCTTT
CASSQQVGNTEAFF
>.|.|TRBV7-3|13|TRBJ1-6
TGTGCCAGCAGCTTAAACCCGAATTCACCCCTCCACTTT
CASSLNPNSPLHF
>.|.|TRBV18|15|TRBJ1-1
TGTGCCAGCTCACCACTAGGACAAAGGAACACTGAAGCTTTCTTT
CASSPLGQRNTEAFF
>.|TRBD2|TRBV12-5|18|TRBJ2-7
TGTGCTAGTGGTTTGGTACGAGGTAGCGGGAGTTTTTCCTACGAGCAGTACTTC
CASGLVRGSGSFSYEQYF
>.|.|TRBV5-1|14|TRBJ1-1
TGCGCCAGCAGGGTCTTACTACAGCTCACTGAAGCTTTCTTT
CASRVLLQLTEAFF
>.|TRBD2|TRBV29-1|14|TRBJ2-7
TGCAGCGTTGAGTTTCTAGCGGGAGGATATGAGCAGTACTTC
CSVEFLAGGYEQYF
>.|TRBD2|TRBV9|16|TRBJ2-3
TGTGCCAGCAGCGTAGCGGGAGGGTCAAATACAGATACGCAGTATTTT
CASSVAGGSNTDTQYF